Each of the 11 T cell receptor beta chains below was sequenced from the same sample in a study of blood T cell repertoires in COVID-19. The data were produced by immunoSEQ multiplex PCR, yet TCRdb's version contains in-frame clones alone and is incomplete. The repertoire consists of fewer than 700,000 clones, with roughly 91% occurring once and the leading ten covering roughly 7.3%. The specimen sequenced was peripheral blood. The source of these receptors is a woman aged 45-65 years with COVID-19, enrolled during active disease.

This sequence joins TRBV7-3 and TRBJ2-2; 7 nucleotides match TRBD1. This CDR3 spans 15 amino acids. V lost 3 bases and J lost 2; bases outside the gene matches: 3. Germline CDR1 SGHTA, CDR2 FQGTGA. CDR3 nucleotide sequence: TGTGCCAGCAGCTTGCAGGGGGATAACACCGGGGAGCTGTTTTTT. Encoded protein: CASSLQGDNTGELFF.

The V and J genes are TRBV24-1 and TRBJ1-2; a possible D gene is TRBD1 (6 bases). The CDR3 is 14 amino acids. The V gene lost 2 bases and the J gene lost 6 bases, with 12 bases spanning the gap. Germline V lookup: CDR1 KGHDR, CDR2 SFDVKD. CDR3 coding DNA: TGTGCCACCAGTGATTCTCAGGGGCGCGATGGCTACACCTTC. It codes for CATSDSQGRDGYTF.

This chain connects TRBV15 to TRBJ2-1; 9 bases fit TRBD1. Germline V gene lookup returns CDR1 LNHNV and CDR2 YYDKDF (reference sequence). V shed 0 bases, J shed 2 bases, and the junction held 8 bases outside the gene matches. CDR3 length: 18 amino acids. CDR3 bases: TGTGCCACCAGCAGAGATAGGACAGGGGAATCCCCCTACAATGAGCAGTTCTTC. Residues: CATSRDRTGESPYNEQFF.

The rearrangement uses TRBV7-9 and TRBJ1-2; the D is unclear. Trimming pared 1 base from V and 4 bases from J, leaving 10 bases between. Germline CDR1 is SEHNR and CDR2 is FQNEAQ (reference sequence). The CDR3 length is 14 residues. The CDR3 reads CASSLGAFLYGYTF. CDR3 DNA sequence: TGTGCCAGCAGCTTAGGGGCCTTTCTCTATGGCTACACCTTC.

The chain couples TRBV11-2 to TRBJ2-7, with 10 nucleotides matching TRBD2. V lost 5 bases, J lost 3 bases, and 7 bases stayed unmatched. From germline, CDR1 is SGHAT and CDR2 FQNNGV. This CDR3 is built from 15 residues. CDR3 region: CASSPIQRGGYEQYF. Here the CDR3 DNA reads TGTGCCAGCAGCCCTATCCAGCGGGGGGGCTACGAGCAGTACTTC.

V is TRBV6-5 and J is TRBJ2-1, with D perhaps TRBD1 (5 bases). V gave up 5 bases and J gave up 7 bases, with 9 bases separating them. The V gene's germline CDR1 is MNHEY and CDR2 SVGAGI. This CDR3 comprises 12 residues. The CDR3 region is CASSPTANEQFF. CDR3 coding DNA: TGTGCCAGCAGTCCGACAGCGAATGAGCAGTTCTTC.

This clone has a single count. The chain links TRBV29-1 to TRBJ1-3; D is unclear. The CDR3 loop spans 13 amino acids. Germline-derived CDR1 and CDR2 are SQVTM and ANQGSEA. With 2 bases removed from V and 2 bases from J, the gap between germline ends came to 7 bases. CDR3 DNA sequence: TGCAGCGTTGAACGGTTTACTGGAAACACCATATATTTT. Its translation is CSVERFTGNTIYF.

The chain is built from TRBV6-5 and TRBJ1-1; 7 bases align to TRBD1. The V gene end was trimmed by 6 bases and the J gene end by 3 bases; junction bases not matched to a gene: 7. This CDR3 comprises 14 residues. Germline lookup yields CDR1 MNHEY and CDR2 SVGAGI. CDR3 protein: CASSHGTEDTEAFF. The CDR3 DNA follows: TGTGCCAGCAGCCACGGGACAGAAGACACTGAAGCTTTCTTT.

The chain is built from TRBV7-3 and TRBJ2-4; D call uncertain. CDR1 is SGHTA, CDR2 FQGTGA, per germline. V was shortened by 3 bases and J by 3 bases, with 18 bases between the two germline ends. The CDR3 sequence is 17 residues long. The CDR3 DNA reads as TGTGCCAGCAGCTTGGTCTGCTCTAGAAAAGTCAAAAACATTCAGTACTTC. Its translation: CASSLVCSRKVKNIQYF.

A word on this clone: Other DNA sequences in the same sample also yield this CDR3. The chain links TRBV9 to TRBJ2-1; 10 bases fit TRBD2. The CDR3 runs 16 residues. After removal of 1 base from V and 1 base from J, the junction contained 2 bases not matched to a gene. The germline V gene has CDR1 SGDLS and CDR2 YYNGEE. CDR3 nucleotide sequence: TGTGCCAGCAGCGTAAGCGGGGGGGGGTCCTACAATGAGCAGTTCTTC. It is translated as CASSVSGGGSYNEQFF.

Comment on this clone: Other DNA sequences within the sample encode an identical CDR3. The DNA of the CDR3 is TGTGCCAGCAGTTTCGGAGGCACTGAAGCTTTCTTT. It specifies CASSFGGTEAFF. J is TRBJ1-1 and V is TRBV12-3 or TRBV12-4; D ambiguous. The germline V and J ends were trimmed by 3 bases and 4 bases, with 6 bases remaining between them. CDR3 length: 12 residues.